This T cell receptor beta chain was captured by sequencing in a study of tumor-infiltrating lymphocytes in oesophageal squamous cell carcinoma. A single record per CDR3 protein comes from TCRdb applying MiXCR to the PCR reads. The table lists around 6,300 distinct CDR3 sequences, approximately 16% of them singletons. A remark on this clonotype: A read error may be the cause here, since a much bigger clone is one base away.

The CDR3 length is 12 residues. The ends were cut back, 7 bases at V and 11 bases at J, with 17 bases in the middle. Looked up from germline, CDR1 is WSHSY and CDR2 is SAAADI. This TCR came from a male donor with esophageal squamous cell carcinoma. The chain joins TRBV10-2 to TRBJ2-5; the D call may be TRBD1 or TRBD2 (5 bases each). Sequenced: normal esophageal tissue next to the tumor. CDR3: CASNWGRNEQYF. CDR3 sequence (DNA): TGCGCCAGCAACTGGGGACGCAATGAGCAGTACTTC.